The 19 T cell receptor beta chains below all came from one sample that was sequenced in a study of lymphopenia after photon versus proton radiotherapy. The assay was immunoSEQ multiplex PCR, and TCRdb's table has in-frame clones only and misses some. The sample shows approximately 65,000 clones, approximately 90% of them seen only once. This material consisted of peripheral blood, taken from a patient treated with proton-based radiotherapy. These receptors were collected from a man at least 80 years old with esophageal cancer.

This chain links TRBV4-3 with TRBJ2-1; perhaps TRBD2 as D (6 bases). Germline values: CDR1 LGHNA, CDR2 YSLEER. The CDR3 length is 15 residues. Trimming cost V 0 bases and J 8 bases, with 14 bases left between them. The CDR3 loop is CASSQEGGVGDEQFF. The DNA of the CDR3 is TGCGCCAGCAGCCAAGAGGGGGGAGTGGGAGATGAGCAGTTCTTC.

The chain employs TRBV5-4 and TRBJ2-5; D is perhaps TRBD1 (5 bases). The end of the DNA is better explained by TRBJ2-7, so the J call may be wrong. Germline V gene lookup returns CDR1 SGHNT and CDR2 YYREEE (reference sequence). The CDR3 runs to 13 residues. The CDR3 DNA follows: TGTGCCAGCAGCTCCGACACAGGTTACGAGCAGTACTTC. Protein sequence: CASSSDTGYEQYF.

Notes on this clone: One junction end does not reproduce the germline sequence, and a read error may be involved. This chain connects TRBV15 to TRBJ2-7; a weak D match, TRBD2 (5 bases). The V gene's germline CDR1 is LNHNV and CDR2 YYDKDF (reference sequence). The CDR3 is made up of 13 amino acids. The DNA of the CDR3 is TGTGCCACCAGCAGAGATCGCGAGCGCCGGAGGAACTTC. Its protein product is CATSRDRERRRNF. The whole variable domain, remainder taken from reference TRBV15 and TRBJ2-7, is DAMVIQNPRYQVTQFGKPVTLSCSQTLNHNVMYWYQQKSSQAPKLLFHYYDKDFNNEADTPDNFQSRRPNTSFCFLDIRSPGLGDTAMYLCATSRDRERRRNFGPGTRLTVT.

This rearrangement joins TRBV14 to TRBJ2-3; D is unclear. The V gene lost 4 bases and the J gene lost 2 bases, with 7 bases spanning the gap. CDR1 SGHDN and CDR2 FVKESK come from the germline V gene. CDR3 length: 13 amino acids. The CDR3 coding sequence is TGTGCCAGCAGCCGTTACCTCACAGATACGCAGTATTTT. Protein: CASSRYLTDTQYF. Using reference TRBV14 and TRBJ2-3 for the parts outside the CDR3, the full variable domain is EAGVTQFPSHSVIEKGQTVTLRCDPISGHDNLYWYRRVMGKEIKFLLHFVKESKQDESGMPNNRFLAERTGGTYSTLKVQPAELEDSGVYFCASSRYLTDTQYFGPGTRLTVL.

The chain's CDR3 is CASSSAGTGVGTQYF. CDR3 nucleotide sequence: TGCGCCAGCAGTTCAGCCGGGACAGGGGTCGGTACGCAGTATTTT. The V call is TRBV5-1, the J call TRBJ2-3; TRBD1 matches 10 bases. The CDR3 loop spans 15 amino acids. Germline CDR1 reads SGHRS; CDR2 reads YFSETQ. J gave up 8 bases and V 5 bases, and 11 bases lay outside the gene matches.

CDR3 in DNA: TGTGCCAGCAGCTTAAATCAGGGTTTAGAGACCCAGTACTTC. Protein sequence: CASSLNQGLETQYF. This chain connects TRBV7-7 to TRBJ2-5; the D gene is possibly TRBD1 (5 bases). Between the trimmed V and J ends, which lost 2 bases and 4 bases, there was a span of 11 bases. This CDR3 spans 14 amino acids. Germline V lookup: CDR1 SSHAT, CDR2 FNYEAQ (reference sequence).

The chain carries TRBV6-1 and TRBJ1-2; D remains unclear. The CDR3 length is 15 residues. Per germline, CDR1 MNHNS and CDR2 SASEGT. The germline V and J ends were trimmed by 2 bases and 0 bases, with 10 bases remaining between them. The CDR3 sequence: CASSEWAVSNYGYTF. The CDR3 DNA is TGTGCCAGCAGTGAATGGGCAGTTTCTAACTATGGCTACACCTTC.

The chain couples TRBV9 to TRBJ2-7, with 10 bases aligning to TRBD1. V was pared by 0 bases and J by 5 bases, with 8 bases of the junction left unmatched. Germline V gene lookup returns CDR1 SGDLS and CDR2 YYNGEE. The CDR3 has 16 residues. CDR3 DNA: TGTGCCAGCAGCGTAGAGGTCGGACAGGGGGTAAACGAGCAGTACTTC. Translating gives CASSVEVGQGVNEQYF.

The V call is TRBV5-4, the J call TRBJ2-3; 10 bases are shared with TRBD2. The junction had 9 bases not matched to a gene; V was cut back by 2 bases and J by 6 bases. The CDR3 extends over 16 amino acids. CDR1 is SGHNT and CDR2 is YYREEE in the germline V gene (reference sequence). The CDR3 region is CASSFGLAATGDTQYF. The DNA of the CDR3 is TGTGCCAGCAGCTTTGGACTAGCGGCCACCGGGGATACGCAGTATTTT.

This chain connects TRBV30 to TRBJ2-7, with a possible D match to TRBD1 (5 bases). V lost 6 bases and J 6 bases, leaving 15 bases between the germline ends. Per germline, CDR1 GTSNPN and CDR2 SVGIG (reference sequence). The CDR3 runs to 12 residues. The CDR3 sequence is CACQGISSEQYF. In DNA form, the CDR3 reads TGTGCCTGCCAGGGCATTTCTAGCGAGCAGTACTTC.

The rearrangement uses TRBV18 and TRBJ2-1; 11 bases fit TRBD2. Germline V gene sequence: CDR1 KGHSH, CDR2 LQKENI. Trimming at V came to 3 bases and at J to 4 bases, leaving 5 bases not matched to a gene. The CDR3 loop spans 16 amino acids. Written as DNA, the CDR3 is TGTGCCAGCTCACCGTCCGGACTAGCGGGTTACAATGAGCAGTTCTTC. The encoded protein is CASSPSGLAGYNEQFF.

By share, this clone ranks as medium-sized. The chain links TRBV2 to TRBJ2-5, with 8 nucleotides matching TRBD2. The germline gives CDR1 SNHLY, CDR2 FYNNEI. The length of the CDR3 is 16 residues. Trimming took 6 bases from V and 4 from J; bases not matched to a gene: 13. DNA for the CDR3: TGTGCCAGCAGGAGGGGCCTAGCGGGCGGTGGAGAGACCCAGTACTTC. Protein: CASRRGLAGGGETQYF.

V and J are TRBV7-9 and TRBJ1-4; D ambiguous. The germline V and J ends were trimmed by 2 bases and 3 bases, with 10 bases remaining between them. CDR1 and CDR2 (germline): SEHNR, FQNEAQ (reference sequence). This CDR3 is built from 15 residues. For the CDR3, the DNA is TGTGCCAGCAGCTTACTAGCCACATCTAATGAAAAACTGTTTTTT. Its translation: CASSLLATSNEKLFF.

As concerns this clone: Since no conserved phenylalanine or tryptophan closes the CDR3, a read error is the likely cause. The chain is built from TRBV7-6 and TRBJ2-7; D is possibly TRBD1 or TRBD2 (7 bases each). Between the trimmed V and J ends, which lost 3 bases and 3 bases, there was a span of 15 bases. The CDR3 is 15 residues long. Germline loops: CDR1 SGHVS, CDR2 FNYEAQ. The CDR3 DNA is TGTGCCAGCAGCTTCCAGGGGGGGCGCGTCTACGAGCAGTACCTC. This encodes CASSFQGGRVYEQYL.

The DNA of the CDR3 is TGTGCCATCAGCGGCAGGGTGGATTCACCCCTCCACTTT. Its protein product is CAISGRVDSPLHF. The chain combines TRBV10-3 with TRBJ1-6; a weak D match, TRBD1 (5 bases). CDR1 ENHRY and CDR2 SYGVKD come from the germline V gene. This CDR3 spans 13 amino acids. V was shortened by 6 bases and J by 8 bases, with 11 bases between the two germline ends.

The chain joins TRBV19 to TRBJ1-1; D gene unclear. This CDR3 comprises 13 residues. Per germline, CDR1 LNHDA and CDR2 SQIVND (reference sequence). V shed 2 bases and J shed 1 base, with 5 bases lying between them. The CDR3 loop is CASSIRRNTEAFF. For the CDR3, the DNA is TGTGCCAGTAGTATACGCAGGAACACTGAAGCTTTCTTT.

The chain recombines TRBV7-2 with TRBJ2-7; the match to TRBD2 covers 8 bases. The CDR3 sequence is 13 residues long. V shed 4 bases, J shed 3 bases, and the junction held 2 bases outside the gene matches. The germline V gene encodes CDR1 SGHTA and CDR2 FQGNSA. CDR3 DNA: TGTGCCAGCAGCTCGGGACTAGGCTACGAGCAGTACTTC. Amino acids: CASSSGLGYEQYF.

This clone was picked up a small number of times. This chain joins TRBV10-3 and TRBJ1-1; D not resolved. V shed 4 bases and J shed 0 bases, with 6 bases lying between them. Germline V gene sequence: CDR1 ENHRY, CDR2 SYGVKD. This CDR3 has 13 amino acids. The CDR3 region is CAISGKLNTEAFF. The CDR3, as DNA: TGTGCCATCAGTGGTAAATTGAACACTGAAGCTTTCTTT.

This clone is medium-sized in the sample. The CDR3 is CASSPTVLYQETQYF. DNA for the CDR3: TGCGCCAGCAGTCCCACAGTGCTGTACCAAGAGACCCAGTACTTC. The chain couples TRBV5-1 to TRBJ2-5; D uncertain. Deletions cut 5 bases from V and 0 bases from J, with 14 bases between. The CDR3 covers 15 residues. Germline loops: CDR1 SGHRS, CDR2 YFSETQ.